These T cell receptor beta chains were read from a single sample in a study of cytomegalovirus exposure and HLA in healthy donors. Measured with immunoSEQ multiplex PCR; TCRdb has only the in-frame clones, and not every one. The sample shows roughly 150,000 clones, roughly 80% of them seen only once. The sample taken for sequencing was PBMCs. These receptors were obtained from a male donor in good health and CMV-seronegative. Both conserved end residues are part of each CDR3. The order of the fields is D gene, V gene, J gene, clone size, CDR3 protein, CDR3 DNA. The D gene is left open where the match is weak. Size values are once, few and many counts, or a class for expanded clones, and some rows have none.

>.|TRBV2|TRBJ1-1|once
CASSARTVNTEAFF
TGTGCCAGCAGTGCCAGGACAGTGAACACTGAAGCTTTCTTT
>.|TRBV30|TRBJ1-2|.
CAWSEDIPNYGYTF
TGTGCCTGGAGTGAGGACATACCTAACTATGGCTACACCTTC
>.|TRBV5-1|TRBJ1-1|.
CASSLEPRGWVTEAFF
TGCGCCAGCAGCTTGGAGCCTCGGGGGTGGGTCACTGAAGCTTTCTTT
>TRBD2|TRBV7-2|TRBJ2-7|.
CATKSGTSGPSYEQYF
TGTGCCACCAAATCCGGGACTAGCGGTCCGAGCTACGAGCAGTACTTC
>.|TRBV7-9|TRBJ2-3|.
CASSSGRGDTQYF
TGTGCCAGCAGCTCAGGGCGGGGAGATACGCAGTATTTT
>TRBD2|TRBV7-9|TRBJ2-1|.
CASSSTSPDSYNEQFF
TGTGCCAGCAGCTCGACTAGCCCGGACTCCTACAATGAGCAGTTCTTC
>TRBD2|TRBV7-7|TRBJ2-5|.
CASSLLGTSGGAGETQYF
TGTGCCAGCAGCCTCTTAGGGACTAGCGGGGGGGCCGGAGAGACCCAGTACTTC
>TRBD1|TRBV5-1|TRBJ2-1|.
CASSPRQGLSYNEQFF
TGCGCCAGCAGCCCGCGACAGGGATTGAGCTACAATGAGCAGTTCTTC
>.|TRBV6-1|TRBJ1-2|.
CASTPRGNYGYTF
TGTGCCAGCACCCCCCGGGGGAACTATGGCTACACCTTC
>TRBD1|TRBV7-3|TRBJ2-1|few
CASSPGTGWPPEQFF
TGTGCCAGCAGCCCCGGGACAGGGTGGCCCCCAGAGCAGTTCTTC
>TRBD1|TRBV30|TRBJ1-5|.
CAWTTGISPQHF
TGTGCCTGGACGACAGGGATCAGCCCCCAGCATTTT
>.|TRBV28|TRBJ1-4|.
CASSPPQEKLFF
TGTGCCAGCAGCCCCCCGCAGGAAAAACTGTTTTTT
>.|TRBV30|TRBJ1-1|.
CAWSVEAGVNTEAFF
TGTGCCTGGAGTGTGGAGGCAGGGGTGAACACTGAAGCTTTCTTT
>.|TRBV6-1|TRBJ1-1|.
CASSEARMNTEAFF
TGTGCCAGCAGTGAAGCGCGGATGAACACTGAAGCTTTCTTT
>TRBD2|TRBV9|TRBJ2-1|.
CASSVAPLAGGNEQFF
TGTGCCAGCAGCGTAGCCCCCCTAGCGGGGGGCAATGAGCAGTTCTTC
>.|TRBV2|TRBJ2-1|.
CASSGAYNEQFF
TGTGCCAGCAGTGGGGCTTACAATGAGCAGTTCTTC
>TRBD2|TRBV18|TRBJ2-3|.
CASSPAGGHADTQYF
TGTGCCAGCTCCCCAGCGGGGGGGCATGCAGATACGCAGTATTTT
>.|TRBV5-4|TRBJ2-3|once
CASSSKGARGDTQYF
TGTGCCAGCAGCTCGAAGGGGGCGCGGGGAGATACGCAGTATTTT
>TRBD2|TRBV18|TRBJ2-7|.
CASSSRLAASYEQYF
TGTGCCAGCTCATCCCGACTAGCGGCTAGCTACGAGCAGTACTTC
>.|TRBV11-1|TRBJ1-4|.
CASSPGLGKLFF
TGTGCCAGCAGCCCAGGGCTGGGAAAACTGTTTTTT
>.|TRBV10-3|TRBJ2-7|.
CAISESIGGIKDEQYF
TGTGCCATCAGTGAGTCGATTGGGGGGATTAAGGACGAGCAGTACTTC
>TRBD1|TRBV19|TRBJ2-7|.
CASRRTGGARYEQYF
TGTGCCAGTAGAAGAACAGGGGGCGCCAGGTACGAGCAGTACTTC
>.|TRBV10-1|TRBJ2-1|.
CATRDFSPSYNEQFF
TGCGCCACCCGGGATTTTAGTCCTTCCTACAATGAGCAGTTCTTC
>.|TRBV6-1|TRBJ1-1|.
CASSSLGGNTEAFF
TGTGCCAGCAGTTCCCTCGGGGGGAACACTGAAGCTTTCTTT
>.|TRBV27|TRBJ2-2|.
CASSFAGAGVYTGELFF
TGTGCCAGCAGTTTCGCGGGGGCGGGAGTTTACACGGGGGAGCTGTTTTTT
>.|TRBV19|TRBJ1-2|.
CASTPTGTGKTNYGYTF
TGTGCCAGTACTCCAACAGGGACGGGTAAAACTAACTATGGCTACACCTTC
>TRBD1|TRBV29-1|TRBJ2-7|.
CSVRQGLVYEQYF
TGCAGCGTTCGACAGGGATTGGTTTACGAGCAGTACTTC
>TRBD2|TRBV7-6|TRBJ2-3|.
CASSSTSVQSTDTQYF
TGTGCCAGCAGCTCGACTAGCGTCCAAAGCACAGATACGCAGTATTTT
>.|TRBV9|TRBJ1-1|once
CASSVARGGTEAFF
TGTGCCAGCAGCGTAGCTAGGGGCGGCACTGAAGCTTTCTTT
>.|TRBV29-1|TRBJ1-2|.
CSVGRGEGYGYTF
TGCAGCGTTGGAAGGGGGGAGGGCTATGGCTACACCTTC
>.|TRBV2|TRBJ1-2|.
CASKGLAMRTANNYGYTF
TGTGCCAGCAAAGGGTTAGCGATGCGGACAGCTAATAACTATGGCTACACCTTC
>.|TRBV27|TRBJ2-5|.
CASGLREETQYF
TGTGCCAGCGGACTTAGGGAAGAGACCCAGTACTTC
>TRBD1|TRBV19|TRBJ2-7|.
CASSTSGTAVFYEQYF
TGTGCCAGTAGTACCTCCGGGACAGCCGTTTTCTACGAGCAGTACTTC
>TRBD1|TRBV5-1|TRBJ2-1|.
CASSFGTGGAYNEQFF
TGCGCCAGCAGCTTCGGGACAGGGGGCGCTTACAATGAGCAGTTCTTC